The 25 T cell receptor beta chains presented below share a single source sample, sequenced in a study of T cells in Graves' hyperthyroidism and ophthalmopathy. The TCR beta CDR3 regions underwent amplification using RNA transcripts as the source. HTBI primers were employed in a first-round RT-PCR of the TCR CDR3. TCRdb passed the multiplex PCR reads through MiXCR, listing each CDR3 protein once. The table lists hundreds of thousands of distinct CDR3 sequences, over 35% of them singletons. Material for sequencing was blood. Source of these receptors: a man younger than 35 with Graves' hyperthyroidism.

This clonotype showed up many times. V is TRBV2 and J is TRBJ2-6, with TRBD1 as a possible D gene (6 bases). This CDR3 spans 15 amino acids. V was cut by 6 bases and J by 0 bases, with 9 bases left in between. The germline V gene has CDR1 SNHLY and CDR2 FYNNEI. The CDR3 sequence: CASSRGDSGANVLTF. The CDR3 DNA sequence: TGTGCCAGCAGCAGGGGAGACTCTGGGGCCAACGTCCTGACTTTC.

The CDR3 sequence is CASSTPKGPKETQYF. The DNA of the CDR3 is TGTGCCAGCAGTACTCCCAAGGGACCGAAAGAGACCCAGTACTTC. The chain has TRBV12-3 or TRBV12-4 and TRBJ2-5; D could derive from TRBD1 or TRBD2 (5 bases each). Trimming shortened V by 5 bases and J by 3 bases, and 16 bases separated the two germline ends. The CDR3 extends over 15 amino acids.

The CDR3 sequence: CASRPVRSQQGRGTGELFF. The CDR3 DNA reads as TGTGCCAGCAGGCCCGTTCGGAGTCAACAGGGTCGAGGCACCGGGGAGCTGTTTTTT. The V gene is TRBV11-2, the J gene TRBJ2-2, with D possibly TRBD1 on 6 matching bases. The CDR3 consists of 19 residues. Germline V CDR1 and CDR2: SGHAT, FQNNGV. Trimming stripped 6 bases from V and 4 bases from J, with 27 bases between.

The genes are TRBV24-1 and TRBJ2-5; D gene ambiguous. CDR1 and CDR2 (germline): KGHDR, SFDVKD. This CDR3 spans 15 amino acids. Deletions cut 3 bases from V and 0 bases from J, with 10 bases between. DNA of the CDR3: TGTGCCACCAGTGATCCAAACAGTTACCAAGAGACCCAGTACTTC. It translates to CATSDPNSYQETQYF.

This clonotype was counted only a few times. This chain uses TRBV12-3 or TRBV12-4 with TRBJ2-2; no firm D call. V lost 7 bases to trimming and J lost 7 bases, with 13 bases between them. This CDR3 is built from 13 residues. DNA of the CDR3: TGTGCCAGCATGGTTAGCCGGAACGGGGAGCTGTTTTTT. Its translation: CASMVSRNGELFF.

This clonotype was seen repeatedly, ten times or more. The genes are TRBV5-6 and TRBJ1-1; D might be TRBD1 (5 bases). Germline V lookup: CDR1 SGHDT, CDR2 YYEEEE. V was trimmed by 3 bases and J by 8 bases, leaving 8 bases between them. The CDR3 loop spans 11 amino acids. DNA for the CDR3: TGTGCCAGCAGCTGGGGACTCGAAGCTTTCTTT. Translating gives CASSWGLEAFF. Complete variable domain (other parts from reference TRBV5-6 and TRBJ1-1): DAGVTQSPTHLIKTRGQQVTLRCSPKSGHDTVSWYQQALGQGPQFIFQYYEEEERQRGNFPDRFSGHQFPNYSSELNVNALLLGDSALYLCASSWGLEAFFGQGTRLTVV.

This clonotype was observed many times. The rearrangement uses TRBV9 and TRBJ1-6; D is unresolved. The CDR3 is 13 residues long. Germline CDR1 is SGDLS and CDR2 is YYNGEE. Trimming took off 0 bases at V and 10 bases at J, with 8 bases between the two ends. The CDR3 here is CASSVGQKSPLHF. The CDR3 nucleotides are TGTGCCAGCAGCGTAGGCCAAAAATCACCCCTCCACTTT.

CDR3: CATSNRGGGYTF. As DNA, the CDR3 is TGTGCCACCAGTAACAGGGGAGGCGGCTACACCTTC. The genes are TRBV15 and TRBJ1-2; TRBD1 agrees at 7 bases. The CDR3 sequence is 12 residues long. From germline, CDR1 is LNHNV and CDR2 YYDKDF (reference sequence). Trimming at V came to 6 bases and at J to 8 bases, leaving 6 bases not matched to a gene.

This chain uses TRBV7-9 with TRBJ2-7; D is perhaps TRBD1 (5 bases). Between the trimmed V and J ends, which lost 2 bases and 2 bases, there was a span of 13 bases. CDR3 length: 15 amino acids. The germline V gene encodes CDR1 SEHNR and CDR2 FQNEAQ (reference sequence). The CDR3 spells CASSLSGAGAYEQYF. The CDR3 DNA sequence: TGTGCCAGCAGCTTAAGTGGGGCCGGAGCCTACGAGCAGTACTTC.

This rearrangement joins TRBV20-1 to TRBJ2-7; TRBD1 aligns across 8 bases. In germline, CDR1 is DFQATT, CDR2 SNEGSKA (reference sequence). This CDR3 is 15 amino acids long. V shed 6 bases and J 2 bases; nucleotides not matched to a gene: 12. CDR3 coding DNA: TGCAGTGCCTTTTACCATGACAGGGGTGCCTACGAGCAGTACTTC. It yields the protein CSAFYHDRGAYEQYF.

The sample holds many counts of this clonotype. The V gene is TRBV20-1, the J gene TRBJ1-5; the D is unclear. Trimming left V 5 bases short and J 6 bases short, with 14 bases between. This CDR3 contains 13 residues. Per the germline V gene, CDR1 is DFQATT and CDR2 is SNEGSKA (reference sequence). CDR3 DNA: TGCAGTGCTGCCACGTCTGACGGTCAGCCCCAGCATTTT. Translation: CSAATSDGQPQHF.

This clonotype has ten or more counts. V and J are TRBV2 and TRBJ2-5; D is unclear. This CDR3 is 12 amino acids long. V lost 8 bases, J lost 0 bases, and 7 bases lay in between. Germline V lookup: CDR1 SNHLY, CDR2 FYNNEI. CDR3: CASEADQETQYF. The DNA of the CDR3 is TGTGCCAGCGAGGCGGACCAAGAGACCCAGTACTTC.

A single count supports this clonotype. The CDR3 DNA is TGTGCCAGCAGCCTGGGGACAGGGATTTTTGCCGGTGAAGCTTTCTTT. Translated: CASSLGTGIFAGEAFF. The chain joins TRBV7-9 to TRBJ1-1, with TRBD1 identical over 9 bases. J lost 7 bases, V lost 5 bases, and 14 bases had no gene match. From germline, CDR1 is SEHNR and CDR2 FQNEAQ (reference sequence). CDR3 length: 16 amino acids.

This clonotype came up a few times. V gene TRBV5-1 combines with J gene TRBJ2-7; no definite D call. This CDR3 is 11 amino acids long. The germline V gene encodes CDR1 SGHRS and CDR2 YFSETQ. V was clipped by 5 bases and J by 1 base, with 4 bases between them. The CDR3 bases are TGCGCCAGCAGACAATCCTACGAGCAGTACTTC. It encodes CASRQSYEQYF.

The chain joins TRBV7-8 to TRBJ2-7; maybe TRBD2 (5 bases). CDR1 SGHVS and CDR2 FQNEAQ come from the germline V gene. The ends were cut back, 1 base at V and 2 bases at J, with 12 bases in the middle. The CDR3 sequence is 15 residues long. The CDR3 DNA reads TGTGCCAGCAGCTTAGGGGGAGTTGAGGCCTACGAGCAGTACTTC. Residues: CASSLGGVEAYEQYF.

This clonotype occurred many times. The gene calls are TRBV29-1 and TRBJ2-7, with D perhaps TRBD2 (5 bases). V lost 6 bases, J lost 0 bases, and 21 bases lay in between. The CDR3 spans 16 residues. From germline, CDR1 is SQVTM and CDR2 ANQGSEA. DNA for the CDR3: TGCAGCGTCCTATCCACTTGGACGGGAAGCTCCTACGAGCAGTACTTC. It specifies CSVLSTWTGSSYEQYF.

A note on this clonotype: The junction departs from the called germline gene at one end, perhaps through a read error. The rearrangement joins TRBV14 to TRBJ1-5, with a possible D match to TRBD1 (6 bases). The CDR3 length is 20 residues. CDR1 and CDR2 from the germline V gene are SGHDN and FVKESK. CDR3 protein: CAGSQDPGGAGEGINQPQHF. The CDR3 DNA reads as TGTGCCGGCAGCCAAGACCCGGGGGGGGCAGGGGAAGGTATCAATCAGCCCCAGCATTTT.

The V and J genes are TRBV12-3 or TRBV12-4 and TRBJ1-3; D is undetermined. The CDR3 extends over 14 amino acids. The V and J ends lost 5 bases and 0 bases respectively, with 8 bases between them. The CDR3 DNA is TGTGCCAGCAGTACACTTGGCTCTGGAAACACCATATATTTT. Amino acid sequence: CASSTLGSGNTIYF.

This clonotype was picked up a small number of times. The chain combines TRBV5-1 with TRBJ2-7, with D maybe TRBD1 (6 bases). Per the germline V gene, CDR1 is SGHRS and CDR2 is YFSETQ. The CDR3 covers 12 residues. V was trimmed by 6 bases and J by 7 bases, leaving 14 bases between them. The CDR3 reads CASTSDSREQYF. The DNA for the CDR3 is TGCGCCAGCACCTCGGACAGTCGTGAGCAGTACTTC.

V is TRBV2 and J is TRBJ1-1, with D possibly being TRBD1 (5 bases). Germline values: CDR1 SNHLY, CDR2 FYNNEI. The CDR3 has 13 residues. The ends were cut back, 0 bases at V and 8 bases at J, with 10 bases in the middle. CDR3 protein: CASSEARGIEAFF. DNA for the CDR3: TGTGCCAGCAGTGAAGCGCGGGGCATCGAAGCTTTCTTT.

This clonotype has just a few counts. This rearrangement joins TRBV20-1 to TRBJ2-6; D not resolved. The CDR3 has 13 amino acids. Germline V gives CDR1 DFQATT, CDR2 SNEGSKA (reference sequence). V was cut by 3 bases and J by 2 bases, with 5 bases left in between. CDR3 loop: CSASPTGANVLTF. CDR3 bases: TGCAGTGCTAGTCCCACTGGGGCCAACGTCCTGACTTTC.

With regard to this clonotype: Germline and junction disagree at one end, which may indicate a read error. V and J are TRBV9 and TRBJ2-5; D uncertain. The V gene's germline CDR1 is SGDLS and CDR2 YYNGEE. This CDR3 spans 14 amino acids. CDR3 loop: CAGSVDVGEETQYF. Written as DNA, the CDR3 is TGTGCCGGCAGCGTAGATGTAGGAGAAGAGACCCAGTACTTC.

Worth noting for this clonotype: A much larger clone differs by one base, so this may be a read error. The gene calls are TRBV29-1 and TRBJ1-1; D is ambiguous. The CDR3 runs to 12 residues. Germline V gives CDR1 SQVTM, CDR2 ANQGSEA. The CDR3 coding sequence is TGCAGCGTCTCCTATATGAACACTGAAGATTTCTTT. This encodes CSVSYMNTEDFF.

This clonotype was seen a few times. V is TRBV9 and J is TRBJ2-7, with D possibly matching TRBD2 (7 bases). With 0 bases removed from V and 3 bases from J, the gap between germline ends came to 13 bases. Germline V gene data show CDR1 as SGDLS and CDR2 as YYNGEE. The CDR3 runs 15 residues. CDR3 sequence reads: CASSVEGGASYEQYF. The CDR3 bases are TGTGCCAGCAGCGTAGAGGGGGGGGCTAGCTACGAGCAGTACTTC.

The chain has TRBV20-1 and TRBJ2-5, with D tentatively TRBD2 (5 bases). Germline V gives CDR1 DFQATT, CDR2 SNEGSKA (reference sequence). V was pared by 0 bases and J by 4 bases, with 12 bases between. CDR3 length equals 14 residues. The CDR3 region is CSARDGLSRETQYF. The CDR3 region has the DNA TGCAGTGCTAGAGATGGACTGTCAAGAGAGACCCAGTACTTC.